The clone carrying this T cell receptor (beta chain) was counted ten times or more. The data originate from a study of regulatory T cells in long-lasting Graves disease. Germline V gene data show CDR1 as MNHEY and CDR2 as SVGEGT. The CDR3 extends over 12 amino acids. The V and J ends lost 0 bases and 14 bases respectively, with 13 bases between them. Time point of the sample: persistent/refractory GD, antithyroid drugs over 5 years with positive TRAb. The TCR library was prepared using RNA isolated from PBMCs. Arm-PCR with iRepertoire HTBI primers amplified the CDR3 regions for these TCR beta libraries. TCRdb reprocessed the multiplex PCR reads with MiXCR, giving one entry per CDR3 protein. The sample has roughly 500,000 distinct CDR3 sequences, less than 25% seen once.

The rearrangement uses TRBV6-2 or TRBV6-3 and TRBJ1-1; D is undetermined. The sample in question was peripheral blood mononuclear cells (PBMCs), obtained when the disease was refractory, from a patient treated with antithyroid drugs. The TCR originated in a female donor with Graves disease. CDR3 in DNA: TGTGCCAGCAGTTACTCGATCGAGTATAGGTTCTTT. Translated, it gives CASSYSIEYRFF.